This T cell receptor beta chain emerged from a study of cytomegalovirus exposure and HLA in healthy donors. Points from the study as a whole: Reportedly, fewer N-insertions than the approximately 680-donor mean appeared in an Asian-associated ancestry cluster in a later analysis. What a later analysis showed was that several of the most significant clusters appeared linked to common viral pathogens. A link between a missense DCLRE1C variant and TCR beta V- and J-gene trimming emerged from a later analysis.

A multiplex PCR was run with 60 Vbeta primers and 13 Jbeta primers. Here immunoSEQ multiplex PCR was the method, and the copy in TCRdb shows in-frame clones only, minus some. The sample lists about 130,000 clones, about 80% seen once, with roughly 3.5% in the top ten. The germline V gene has CDR1 SGHVS and CDR2 FNYEAQ. The CDR3 spans 14 residues. Trimming took 3 bases from V and 3 from J, leaving 12 bases between them. With respect to this clone: Its antigen is unidentified.

The chain links TRBV7-6 to TRBJ2-7; a possible D gene is TRBD1 (6 bases). The clonotype comes from a woman between 35 and 50 years old in good health and CMV-seropositive. Sequencing was carried out using PBMCs. The CDR3: CASSLDRNSYEQYF. The CDR3 DNA follows: TGTGCCAGCAGCTTGGACAGAAACAGCTACGAGCAGTACTTC.